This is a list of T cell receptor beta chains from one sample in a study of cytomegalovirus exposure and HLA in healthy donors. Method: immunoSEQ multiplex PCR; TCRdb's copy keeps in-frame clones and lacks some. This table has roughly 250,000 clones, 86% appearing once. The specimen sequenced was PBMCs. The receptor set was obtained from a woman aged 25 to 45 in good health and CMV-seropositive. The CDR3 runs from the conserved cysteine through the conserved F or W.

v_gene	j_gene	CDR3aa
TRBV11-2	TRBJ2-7	CASSSSSGVSYEQYF
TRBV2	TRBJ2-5	CASSRQGQHQGTQYF
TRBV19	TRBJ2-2	CAGNRDKYTGELFF
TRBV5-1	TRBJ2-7	CASSLQGEDEQYF
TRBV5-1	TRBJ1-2	CASSTLTTGGPGYTF
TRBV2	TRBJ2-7	CASATGRGQTYEQYF
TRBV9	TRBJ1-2	CASSYQGNYGYTF
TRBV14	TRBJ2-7	CASSGRRANLIYEQYF
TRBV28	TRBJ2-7	CASSQVGATPYEQYF
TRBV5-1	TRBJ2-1	CASSLGLAISYNEQFF
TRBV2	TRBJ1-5	CASRGPGQNNQPQHF
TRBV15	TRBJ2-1	CATSRDTAEAYNEQFF
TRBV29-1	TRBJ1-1	CSVERGAPSEAFF
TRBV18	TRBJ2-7	CASSPDIPVFF
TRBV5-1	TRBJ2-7	CASSEGANNEQYF
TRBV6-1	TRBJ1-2	CASSESAGVSYGYTF
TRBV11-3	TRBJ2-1	CASSLSGASYNEQFF
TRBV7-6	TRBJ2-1	CASSLSGYNEQFF
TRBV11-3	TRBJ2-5	CASSLASGTGVRETQYF
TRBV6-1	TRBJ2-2	CASRRQGYTGELFF
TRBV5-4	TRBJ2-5	CASSPGSGGQETQYF
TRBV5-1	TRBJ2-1	CASSTGLAAPREQFF
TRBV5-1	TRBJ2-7	CASSLGQGLGEQYF
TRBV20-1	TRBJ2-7	CSAVQSYEQYF
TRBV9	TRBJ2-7	CASSVDLAGGRQYF
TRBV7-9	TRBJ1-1	CASSPDSEAFF
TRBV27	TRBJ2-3	CASSPYPPTSGSSTDTQYF
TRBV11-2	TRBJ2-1	CASNPPGGSVWEQFF
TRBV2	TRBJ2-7	CASSANAYEQYF
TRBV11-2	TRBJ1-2	CASSSLSGVSRGYTF
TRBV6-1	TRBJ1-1	CASSAPKHQGHPTRALEAFF
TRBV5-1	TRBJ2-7	CASSFSQGAHEQYF
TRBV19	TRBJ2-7	CASSITTLYEQYF
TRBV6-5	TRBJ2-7	CASRPRGGSIYEQYF
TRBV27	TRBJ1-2	CASRNTGGNYGYTF
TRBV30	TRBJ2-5	CAWSVGLAGGKETQYF
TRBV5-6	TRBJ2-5	CASGPRGVKGETQYF
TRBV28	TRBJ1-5	CASTEGVSNQPQHF
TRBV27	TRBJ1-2	CASSLKLGTGAPYGYTF
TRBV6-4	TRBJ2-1	CASSRSGSDNNEQFF
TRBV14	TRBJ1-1	CASSQDQNTEAFF
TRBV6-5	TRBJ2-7	CASMVGQGGAEQYF
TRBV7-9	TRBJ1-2	CASSLEPRVGRGYGYTF
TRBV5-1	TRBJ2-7	CASRGLVQGNYEQYF
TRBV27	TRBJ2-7	CAVANRGLYEQYF
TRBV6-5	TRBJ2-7	CASSIMKSHEQYF
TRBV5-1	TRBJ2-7	CASSGGTYYEQYF
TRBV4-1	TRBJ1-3	CASSQAPPGNTIYF
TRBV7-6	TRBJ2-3	CASSYTPTDTQYF
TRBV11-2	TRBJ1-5	CASSLAFNQPQHF
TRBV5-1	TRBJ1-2	CASSVSGLRNYGYTF
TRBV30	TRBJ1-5	CAWSGSRTGGSQPQHF
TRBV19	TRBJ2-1	CASTQGLAGEPYNEQFF